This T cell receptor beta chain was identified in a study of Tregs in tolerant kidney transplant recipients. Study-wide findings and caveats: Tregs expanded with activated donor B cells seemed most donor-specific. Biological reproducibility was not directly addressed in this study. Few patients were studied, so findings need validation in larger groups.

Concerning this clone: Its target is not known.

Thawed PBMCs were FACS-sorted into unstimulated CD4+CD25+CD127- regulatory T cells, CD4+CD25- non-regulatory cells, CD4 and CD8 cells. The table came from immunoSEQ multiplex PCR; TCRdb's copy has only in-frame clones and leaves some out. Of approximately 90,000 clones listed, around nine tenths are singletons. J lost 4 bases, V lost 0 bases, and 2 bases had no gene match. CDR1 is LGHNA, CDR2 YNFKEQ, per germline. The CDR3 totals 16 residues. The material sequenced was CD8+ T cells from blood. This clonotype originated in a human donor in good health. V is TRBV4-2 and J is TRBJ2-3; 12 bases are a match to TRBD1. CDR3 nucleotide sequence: TGTGCCAGCAGCCAAGATGGGACAGGGGGCGCAGATACGCAGTATTTT. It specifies CASSQDGTGGADTQYF.